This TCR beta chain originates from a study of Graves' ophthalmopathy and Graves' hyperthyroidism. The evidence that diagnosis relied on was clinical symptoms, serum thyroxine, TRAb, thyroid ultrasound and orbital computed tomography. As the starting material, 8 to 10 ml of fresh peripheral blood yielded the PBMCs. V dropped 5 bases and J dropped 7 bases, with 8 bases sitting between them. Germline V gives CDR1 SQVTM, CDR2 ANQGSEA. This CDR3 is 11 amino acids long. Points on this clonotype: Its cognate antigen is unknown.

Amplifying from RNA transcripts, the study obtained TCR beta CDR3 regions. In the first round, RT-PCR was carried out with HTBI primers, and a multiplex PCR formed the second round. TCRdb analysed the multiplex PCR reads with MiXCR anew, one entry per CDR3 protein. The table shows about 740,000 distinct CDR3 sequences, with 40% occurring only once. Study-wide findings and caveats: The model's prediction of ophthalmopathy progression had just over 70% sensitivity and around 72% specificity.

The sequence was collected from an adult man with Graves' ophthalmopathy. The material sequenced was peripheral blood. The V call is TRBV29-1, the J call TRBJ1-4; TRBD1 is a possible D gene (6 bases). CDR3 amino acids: CSVRTAEKLFF. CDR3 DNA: TGCAGCGTTCGGACAGCTGAAAAACTGTTTTTT.